This T cell receptor (beta chain) was captured by sequencing in a study of human T cells and chemical hapten exposure. Study information: Recorded diagnoses among the mostly female patients were alopecia areata, totalis or universalis.

Under the authors' procedure: TCR counts had a median of about 100,000 per sample and spanned roughly 23,224 to 690,600. MiXCR, run by TCRdb on the RACE reads, gives a single entry per CDR3 protein. The V and J calls come from TCRdb's annotation, not from the publication. Of more than 60,000 distinct CDR3 sequences listed, under 13% are singletons. Of note for this clonotype: As yet, its antigen is unknown.

Study observations and caveats: Controls formed significantly fewer large CDR3 similarity clusters than expanded TCRs did.

The time point was: patch test 2, 6 weeks after DPC sensitization. Treatment: therapeutic diphenylcyclopropenone sensitization with weekly scalp DPC. Extraction of total RNA was performed on unfractionated whole blood. The germline gives CDR1 SGHDT, CDR2 YYEEEE. This CDR3 spans 14 amino acids. V was pared by 3 bases and J by 5 bases, with 6 bases of the junction left unmatched. The chain links TRBV5-6 to TRBJ2-3; 7 bases map to TRBD1. Source: whole blood, taken in connection with sensitization to the hapten diphenylcyclopropenone (DPC). The source of this sequence is a woman aged 45 to 65 with alopecia areata. Some clones in this sample may be carry-over from other donors' samples. The CDR3 sequence is CASSSYSGGDTQYF. In nucleotides, the CDR3 is TGTGCCAGCAGCTCATACTCAGGGGGAGATACGCAGTATTTT.